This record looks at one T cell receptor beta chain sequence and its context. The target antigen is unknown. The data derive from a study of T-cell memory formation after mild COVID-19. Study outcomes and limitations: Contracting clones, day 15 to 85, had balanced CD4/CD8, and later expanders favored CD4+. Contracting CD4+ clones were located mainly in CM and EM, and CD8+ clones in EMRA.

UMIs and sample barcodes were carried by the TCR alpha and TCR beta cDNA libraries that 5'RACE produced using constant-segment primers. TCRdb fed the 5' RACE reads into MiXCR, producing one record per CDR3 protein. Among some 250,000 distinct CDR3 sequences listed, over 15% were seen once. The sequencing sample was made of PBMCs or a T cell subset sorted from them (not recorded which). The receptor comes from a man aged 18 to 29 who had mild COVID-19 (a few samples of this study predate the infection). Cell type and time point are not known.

CDR3 sequence (DNA): TGTGCCAGCAGCGGCGGGGGGTTCTACGAGCAGTACGTC. Its translation is CASSGGGFYEQYV. V gene TRBV28 combines with J gene TRBJ2-7; TRBD2 matches 8 bases. Germline CDR1 is MDHEN and CDR2 is SYDVKM. V trimming: 6 bases; J trimming: 3 bases; junction bases outside the gene matches: 4. This CDR3 region has 13 residues.